These 24 T cell receptor beta chains share one sample of origin, sequenced in a study of control samples from healthy donors and cancer patients. Sequenced by immunoSEQ multiplex PCR; TCRdb stores in-frame clones only, minus some. The data contain around 78,000 clones, about 94% of them singletons. Specimen: blood. Source of these receptors: a woman under 30 in good health.

The rearrangement uses TRBV5-1 and TRBJ1-1; 9 bases agree with TRBD1. Trimming removed 4 bases from V and 5 bases from J; junction bases left unmatched: 9. From germline, CDR1 is SGHRS and CDR2 YFSETQ. The CDR3 sequence is 15 residues long. The CDR3 DNA reads TGCGCCAGCAGCCCACCGGGACAGGGTTTGACTGAAGCTTTCTTT. Protein: CASSPPGQGLTEAFF.

This sequence joins TRBV19 and TRBJ1-6; 10 nucleotides align to TRBD1. Unmatched junction bases numbered 13, after V lost 8 bases and J lost 9 bases. Germline assignment: CDR1 LNHDA and CDR2 SQIVND (reference sequence). The CDR3 is made up of 16 amino acids. CDR3 region: CASASIPRDRGSPLHF. The CDR3 DNA sequence: TGTGCCAGTGCATCTATTCCTCGGGACAGGGGTTCACCCCTCCACTTT.

This rearrangement joins TRBV7-3 to TRBJ2-3; TRBD2 matches 9 bases. The CDR3 is made up of 15 amino acids. Germline V gene data show CDR1 as SGHTA and CDR2 as FQGTGA. V lost 5 bases to trimming and J lost 2 bases; unmatched junction nucleotides: 5. CDR3 region: CASSPGTSTTDTQYF. The CDR3 bases are TGTGCCAGCAGCCCGGGGACTAGCACCACAGATACGCAGTATTTT.

This chain connects TRBV5-1 to TRBJ1-4, with D unresolved. Per the germline V gene, CDR1 is SGHRS and CDR2 is YFSETQ. Trimming took off 6 bases at V and 12 bases at J, with 21 bases between the two ends. The CDR3 covers 14 residues. CDR3 in DNA: TGCGCCAGCAAACTCGAAACCAACCACATCCAACTGTTTTTT. Protein sequence: CASKLETNHIQLFF.

This sequence joins TRBV5-1 and TRBJ2-5; no clear D gene. The CDR3 runs 15 residues. The germline CDR1 and CDR2 sequences are SGHRS and YFSETQ. Deletions cut 2 bases from V and 2 bases from J, with 13 bases between. The CDR3 region is CASSFLVPNQETQYF. Here the CDR3 DNA reads TGCGCCAGCAGCTTTCTCGTTCCAAATCAAGAGACCCAGTACTTC.

Details on this clone: This specimen includes other DNA sequences encoding the same CDR3. The chain is built from TRBV5-1 and TRBJ2-1; D may be TRBD1 or TRBD2 (6 bases each). Per the germline V gene, CDR1 is SGHRS and CDR2 is YFSETQ. The CDR3 is 16 residues long. Trimming cost V 0 bases and J 2 bases, with 12 bases left between them. DNA for the CDR3: TGCGCCAGCAGCTTGGGGGACGGGGGCCCCTACAATGAGCAGTTCTTC. Protein product: CASSLGDGGPYNEQFF.

V is TRBV27 and J is TRBJ1-2, with a possible D match to TRBD1 (5 bases). The V end lost 5 bases, the J end lost 3 bases, and 16 bases lay between the germline ends. CDR3 length: 15 residues. CDR1 and CDR2 from the germline V gene are MNHEY and SMNVEV (reference sequence). In DNA form, the CDR3 reads TGTGCCAGCAGTGACTCCGGGACGGGATACTATGGCTACACCTTC. Protein: CASSDSGTGYYGYTF.

This clone has only one observation. The rearrangement uses TRBV24-1 and TRBJ1-1; the D gene is possibly TRBD1 (5 bases). V was shortened by 4 bases and J by 5 bases, with 10 bases between the two germline ends. This CDR3 is 13 amino acids long. The V gene's germline CDR1 is KGHDR and CDR2 SFDVKD. CDR3 coding DNA: TGTGCCACCAGTGAGAGGGGCGGTACTGAAGCTTTCTTT. This gives the protein CATSERGGTEAFF.

The chain employs TRBV5-4 and TRBJ2-7, with 10 bases matching TRBD1. The J segment lost 6 bases and the V segment lost 3 bases, leaving 12 bases of the junction unmatched. The CDR3 loop spans 16 amino acids. CDR1 is SGHNT and CDR2 is YYREEE in the germline V gene (reference sequence). Here the CDR3 reads CASSSIAAGQGREQYF. CDR3 DNA sequence: TGTGCCAGCAGCTCGATCGCCGCGGGACAGGGGCGCGAGCAGTACTTC.

The chain employs TRBV28 and TRBJ1-2; the D is unclear. V was pared by 6 bases and J by 8 bases, with 13 bases between. CDR1 MDHEN and CDR2 SYDVKM come from the germline V gene. The length of the CDR3 is 12 residues. In DNA form, the CDR3 reads TGTGCCAGCAGCCGTTCTTTGGGCGGCTACACCTTC. Its translation is CASSRSLGGYTF.

Here the CDR3 DNA reads TGTGCCAGTAGTATGTCGGCGGGGGGATACAATGAGCAGTTCTTC. Encoded protein: CASSMSAGGYNEQFF. The chain employs TRBV19 and TRBJ2-1; 8 positions agree with TRBD2. CDR1 and CDR2 from the germline V gene are LNHDA and SQIVND (reference sequence). The trim removed 3 bases at V and 4 bases at J, leaving 5 bases unmatched. CDR3 size: 15 residues.

The CDR3 nucleotides are TGTGCCAGCGGATACAGGCGGGGACTAGCGGGAGTCTGGGGCACAGATACGCAGTATTTT. This translates into CASGYRRGLAGVWGTDTQYF. The chain couples TRBV27 to TRBJ2-3, with 14 positions matching TRBD2. This CDR3 is built from 20 residues. With 8 bases clipped from V and 1 base from J, the junction kept 17 bases outside the gene matches. CDR1 MNHEY and CDR2 SMNVEV come from the germline V gene (reference sequence).

The V gene is TRBV21-1, the J gene TRBJ1-2. TRBV21-1 is assigned pseudogene status. The CDR3 spans 17 residues. For the CDR3, the DNA is TGTGCCAGCAGCAAACTGGGGGGACGGACTCTGCCTTATGGCTACACCTTC. It is translated as CASSKLGGRTLPYGYTF.

This rearrangement joins TRBV5-1 to TRBJ2-7, with 7 bases aligning to TRBD2. After removal of 4 bases from V and 0 bases from J, the junction contained 7 bases not matched to a gene. Germline CDR1 and CDR2: SGHRS and YFSETQ. This CDR3 spans 15 amino acids. CDR3: CASSQLARSSYEQYF. Written as DNA, the CDR3 is TGCGCCAGCAGCCAACTAGCGCGGAGCTCCTACGAGCAGTACTTC.

V usage is TRBV28 and J usage is TRBJ2-7; a weak D match, TRBD2 (5 bases). V was clipped by 2 bases and J by 0 bases, with 11 bases between them. This CDR3 has 15 amino acids. Germline V CDR1 and CDR2: MDHEN, SYDVKM. The CDR3 DNA reads TGTGCCAGCAGTTTAGTCGGTGGAGGCTCCTACGAGCAGTACTTC. Its translation is CASSLVGGGSYEQYF. Variable domain in full (rest from reference TRBV28 and TRBJ2-7): DVKVTQSSRYLVKRTGEKVFLECVQDMDHENMFWYRQDPGLGLRLIYFSYDVKMKEKGDIPEGYSVSREKKERFSLILESASTNQTSMYLCASSLVGGGSYEQYFGPGTRLTVT.

The V gene is TRBV28, the J gene TRBJ2-3; D may correspond to TRBD1 or TRBD2 (5 bases each). V was trimmed by 5 bases and J by 11 bases, leaving 14 bases between them. Germline V gene lookup returns CDR1 MDHEN and CDR2 SYDVKM. This CDR3 is 12 amino acids long. CDR3 protein: CASSGHRGEQYF. The CDR3 DNA is TGTGCCAGCAGTGGACACCGGGGCGAGCAGTATTTT.

The CDR3 loop is CASSSPVEKLFF. CDR3 DNA: TGTGCCAGCAGTTCCCCCGTTGAAAAACTGTTTTTT. The chain has TRBV28 and TRBJ1-4; D remains ambiguous. Trimming removed 4 bases at V and 7 bases at J, with 7 bases between. The CDR3 spans 12 residues. From germline, CDR1 is MDHEN and CDR2 SYDVKM. Filled out from reference TRBV28 and TRBJ1-4, the complete variable domain reads DVKVTQSSRYLVKRTGEKVFLECVQDMDHENMFWYRQDPGLGLRLIYFSYDVKMKEKGDIPEGYSVSREKKERFSLILESASTNQTSMYLCASSSPVEKLFFGSGTQLSVL.

V usage is TRBV9 and J usage is TRBJ2-3, with 10 nucleotides matching TRBD2. V lost 4 bases, J lost 3 bases, and 11 bases stayed unmatched. The germline V gene has CDR1 SGDLS and CDR2 YYNGEE. The length of the CDR3 is 17 residues. The CDR3 is CASSPQLLGLATDTQYF. The CDR3 region has the DNA TGTGCCAGCAGCCCCCAACTCCTGGGACTAGCGACAGATACGCAGTATTTT. Based on the CDR3 plus reference TRBV9 and TRBJ2-3, the full variable domain is DSGVTQTPKHLITATGQRVTLRCSPRSGDLSVYWYQQSLDQGLQFLIQYYNGEERAKGNILERFSAQQFPDLHSELNLSSLELGDSALYFCASSPQLLGLATDTQYFGPGTRLTVL.

This clone was observed once. The rearrangement uses TRBV7-3 and TRBJ2-5, with D possibly matching TRBD2 (6 bases). From germline, CDR1 is SGHTA and CDR2 FQGTGA. The CDR3 contains 13 residues. V dropped 2 bases and J dropped 5 bases, with 9 bases sitting between them. The CDR3 loop reads CASSLGGIETQYF. CDR3 nucleotide sequence: TGTGCCAGCAGCTTAGGCGGGATTGAGACCCAGTACTTC.

V is TRBV7-2 and J is TRBJ2-3; D may be TRBD1 (5 bases). The germline gives CDR1 SGHTA, CDR2 FQGNSA. This CDR3 has 13 residues. V lost 2 bases to trimming and J lost 7 bases, with 10 bases between them. The chain's CDR3 is CASSLSGKNTQYF. The CDR3 bases are TGTGCCAGCAGCTTATCAGGGAAGAATACGCAGTATTTT.

About this clone itself: No DNA is shown, since the ends of the CDR3 on it are uncertain; the CDR3 is the one TCRdb lists. The CDR3 reads CASSKVASGSTDTQYF. The gene calls are TRBV21-1 and TRBJ2-3. TRBV21-1 is deemed a pseudogene. The CDR3 is 16 amino acids in total, end residues counted.

The chain joins TRBV11-2 to TRBJ2-3; no reliable D call. V lost 1 base and J 2 bases, leaving 13 bases between the germline ends. The germline CDR1 and CDR2 sequences are SGHAT and FQNNGV. The CDR3 is made up of 16 amino acids. CDR3 amino acids: CASSLGDTGYTDTQYF. The CDR3 DNA reads TGTGCCAGCAGCTTAGGAGATACGGGTTACACAGATACGCAGTATTTT.

The chain joins TRBV5-1 to TRBJ2-7; no firm D call. V lost 2 bases and J lost 2, with 8 bases in between. CDR1 is SGHRS, CDR2 YFSETQ, per germline. CDR3 length equals 13 residues. The chain's CDR3 is CASSFSQAYEQYF. CDR3 sequence (DNA): TGCGCCAGCAGCTTTTCCCAGGCCTACGAGCAGTACTTC.

V is TRBV28 and J is TRBJ2-2, with D perhaps given as TRBD1 or TRBD2 (6 bases each). The V gene lost 6 bases and the J gene lost 2 bases, with 13 bases spanning the gap. CDR3 size: 15 residues. Germline CDR1 is MDHEN and CDR2 is SYDVKM. CDR3 residues: CASRDGGTNTGELFF. CDR3 DNA: TGTGCCAGCAGGGACGGAGGGACAAACACCGGGGAGCTGTTTTTT.